Following are 15 T cell receptor beta chains from one sample sequenced in a study of shared clonotypes between healthy human individuals. Measured with immunoSEQ multiplex PCR; TCRdb has only the in-frame clones, and not every one. The sample has around 940,000 clones; approximately 76% are singletons. The sample comprised memory CD4+ T cells sorted from blood. The subset denotes: CD45RA-negative fraction. The receptors come from a man in his late teens or twenties in good health.

The rearrangement uses TRBV2 and TRBJ1-1, with 9 positions matching TRBD1. Germline V gene sequence: CDR1 SNHLY, CDR2 FYNNEI. V gave up 6 bases and J gave up 4 bases; unmatched junction bases: 6. This CDR3 comprises 14 residues. CDR3 DNA sequence: TGTGCCAGCAGGGGACAGGGTGAAGGCACTGAAGCTTTCTTT. Its protein is CASRGQGEGTEAFF.

This chain links TRBV7-9 with TRBJ2-7; no firm D call. This CDR3 has 15 amino acids. Looked up from germline, CDR1 is SEHNR and CDR2 is FQNEAQ (reference sequence). Trimming removed 3 bases from V and 3 bases from J, with 15 bases in between. CDR3 coding DNA: TGTGCCAGCAGCTTTTATGGCGCCCGAAACTACGAGCAGTACTTC. Residues: CASSFYGARNYEQYF.

V gene TRBV5-1 combines with J gene TRBJ1-2; 10 nucleotides match TRBD1. Looked up from germline, CDR1 is SGHRS and CDR2 is YFSETQ. J lost 7 bases, V lost 0 bases, and 6 bases had no gene match. This CDR3 contains 15 residues. The CDR3: CASSLEGQGYGGYTF. The CDR3 nucleotides read TGCGCCAGCAGCTTGGAGGGACAGGGGTATGGTGGCTACACCTTC. Complete variable domain (other parts from reference TRBV5-1 and TRBJ1-2): KAGVTQTPRYLIKTRGQQVTLSCSPISGHRSVSWYQQTPGQGLQFLFEYFSETQRNKGNFPGRFSGRQFSNSRSEMNVSTLELGDSALYLCASSLEGQGYGGYTFGSGTRLTVV.

J is TRBJ2-1 and V is TRBV5-1; TRBD2 matches at 7 bases. The V segment lost 4 bases and the J segment 2 bases; nucleotides outside the gene matches: 6. The germline gives CDR1 SGHRS, CDR2 YFSETQ. The CDR3 contains 15 residues. The CDR3 DNA reads TGCGCCAGCAGCCTCAGCGGGGCCCCCTACAATGAGCAGTTCTTC. Translation gives CASSLSGAPYNEQFF.

This chain links TRBV29-1 with TRBJ1-5; a possible D gene is TRBD1 (5 bases). V lost 7 bases and J 7 bases, leaving 20 bases between the germline ends. There are 14 residues in the CDR3. Germline lookup yields CDR1 SQVTM and CDR2 ANQGSEA. This chain's CDR3 is CSGTRARGGQPQHF. The CDR3 DNA sequence: TGCAGCGGTACCCGGGCCCGGGGCGGACAGCCCCAGCATTTT.

This clone has ten or more counts. V and J are TRBV4-2 and TRBJ2-1; maybe TRBD2 (6 bases). The germline gives CDR1 LGHNA, CDR2 YNFKEQ. V lost 4 bases and J 3 bases, leaving 19 bases between the germline ends. This CDR3 comprises 17 residues. The CDR3 sequence: CASSPQRWGEYYNEQFF. CDR3 coding DNA: TGTGCCAGCAGCCCCCAGCGCTGGGGGGAGTACTACAATGAGCAGTTCTTC.

The gene calls are TRBV28 and TRBJ2-7; D might be TRBD1 or TRBD2, each matching 6 bases. V was trimmed by 2 bases and J by 5 bases, leaving 13 bases between them. This CDR3 has 14 amino acids. Germline CDR1 reads MDHEN; CDR2 reads SYDVKM. The CDR3 is CASSLPGARDEQYF. In nucleotides, the CDR3 is TGTGCCAGCAGTTTACCGGGGGCTAGAGACGAGCAGTACTTC.

The chain has TRBV10-3 and TRBJ1-6, with TRBD1 identical over 11 bases. V was clipped by 6 bases and J by 8 bases; unmatched bases: 6. The CDR3 runs to 15 residues. CDR1 is ENHRY, CDR2 SYGVKD, per germline. The chain's CDR3 is CAISGQGAFDSPLHF. Written as DNA, the CDR3 is TGTGCCATCAGCGGACAGGGGGCTTTCGATTCACCCCTCCACTTT.

V gene TRBV7-8 combines with J gene TRBJ1-6, with D unresolved. Germline-derived CDR1 and CDR2 are SGHVS and FQNEAQ. V lost 2 bases and J 6 bases, leaving 8 bases between the germline ends. The CDR3 contains 14 residues. The CDR3: CASSLMPINSPLHF. The CDR3 bases are TGTGCCAGCAGCTTAATGCCAATTAATTCACCCCTCCACTTT.

V gene TRBV27 combines with J gene TRBJ1-2; the match to TRBD1 covers 10 bases. The V gene's germline CDR1 is MNHEY and CDR2 SMNVEV (reference sequence). The CDR3 spans 17 residues. J lost 2 bases, V lost 3 bases, and 9 bases had no gene match. The CDR3 DNA follows: TGTGCCAGCAGTTTCCTCTCTCCGGGACAGGGGAACTATGGCTACACCTTC. Protein sequence: CASSFLSPGQGNYGYTF.

J is TRBJ1-5 and V is TRBV10-3; 8 bases align to TRBD1. The CDR3 sequence is 14 residues long. The germline gives CDR1 ENHRY, CDR2 SYGVKD. Germline trimming cut 2 bases from V and 6 bases from J; bases unmatched to any gene: 3. This CDR3 is CAISEAGGIQPQHF. The CDR3 nucleotides are TGTGCCATCAGTGAGGCAGGGGGCATTCAGCCCCAGCATTTT.

This clone was picked up a small number of times. This chain uses TRBV2 with TRBJ2-7; D is perhaps TRBD1 or TRBD2 (5 bases each). The CDR3 extends over 14 amino acids. CDR1 is SNHLY, CDR2 FYNNEI, per germline. Trimming shortened V by 6 bases and J by 4 bases, and 16 bases separated the two germline ends. The CDR3 coding sequence is TGTGCCAGCAGGGGGACGTTGGATTCGTACGAGCAGTACTTC. Protein: CASRGTLDSYEQYF.

In this sample, this clone turned up a few times. The chain combines TRBV9 with TRBJ2-3; unclear D gene. The CDR3 covers 14 residues. V was pared by 1 base and J by 0 bases, with 6 bases between. The germline V gene has CDR1 SGDLS and CDR2 YYNGEE. The CDR3 sequence is CASSVLSSTDTQYF. The CDR3, as DNA: TGTGCCAGCAGCGTACTATCTAGCACAGATACGCAGTATTTT.

The rearrangement uses TRBV5-6 and TRBJ1-2, with 8 positions matching TRBD1. The CDR3 has 14 residues. CDR1 is SGHDT and CDR2 is YYEEEE in the germline V gene. The ends lost 5 bases at V and 8 bases at J; junction bases unmatched: 11. CDR3 sequence: CASSRTGTGRGYTF. In DNA, the CDR3 is TGTGCCAGCAGTCGCACCGGGACAGGTCGGGGCTACACCTTC.

This clone was seen many times. The J gene is TRBJ1-6, the V gene TRBV5-6, with D possibly TRBD1 on 6 matching bases. Germline V lookup: CDR1 SGHDT, CDR2 YYEEEE. The V gene lost 1 base and the J gene lost 9 bases, with 11 bases spanning the gap. The CDR3 is 14 amino acids. The CDR3 region is CASSLYRAGSPLHF. CDR3 nucleotide sequence: TGTGCCAGCAGCTTGTACAGGGCAGGTTCACCCCTCCACTTT. The full variable domain, rest sourced from reference TRBV5-6 and TRBJ1-6, is DAGVTQSPTHLIKTRGQQVTLRCSPKSGHDTVSWYQQALGQGPQFIFQYYEEEERQRGNFPDRFSGHQFPNYSSELNVNALLLGDSALYLCASSLYRAGSPLHFGNGTRLTVT.